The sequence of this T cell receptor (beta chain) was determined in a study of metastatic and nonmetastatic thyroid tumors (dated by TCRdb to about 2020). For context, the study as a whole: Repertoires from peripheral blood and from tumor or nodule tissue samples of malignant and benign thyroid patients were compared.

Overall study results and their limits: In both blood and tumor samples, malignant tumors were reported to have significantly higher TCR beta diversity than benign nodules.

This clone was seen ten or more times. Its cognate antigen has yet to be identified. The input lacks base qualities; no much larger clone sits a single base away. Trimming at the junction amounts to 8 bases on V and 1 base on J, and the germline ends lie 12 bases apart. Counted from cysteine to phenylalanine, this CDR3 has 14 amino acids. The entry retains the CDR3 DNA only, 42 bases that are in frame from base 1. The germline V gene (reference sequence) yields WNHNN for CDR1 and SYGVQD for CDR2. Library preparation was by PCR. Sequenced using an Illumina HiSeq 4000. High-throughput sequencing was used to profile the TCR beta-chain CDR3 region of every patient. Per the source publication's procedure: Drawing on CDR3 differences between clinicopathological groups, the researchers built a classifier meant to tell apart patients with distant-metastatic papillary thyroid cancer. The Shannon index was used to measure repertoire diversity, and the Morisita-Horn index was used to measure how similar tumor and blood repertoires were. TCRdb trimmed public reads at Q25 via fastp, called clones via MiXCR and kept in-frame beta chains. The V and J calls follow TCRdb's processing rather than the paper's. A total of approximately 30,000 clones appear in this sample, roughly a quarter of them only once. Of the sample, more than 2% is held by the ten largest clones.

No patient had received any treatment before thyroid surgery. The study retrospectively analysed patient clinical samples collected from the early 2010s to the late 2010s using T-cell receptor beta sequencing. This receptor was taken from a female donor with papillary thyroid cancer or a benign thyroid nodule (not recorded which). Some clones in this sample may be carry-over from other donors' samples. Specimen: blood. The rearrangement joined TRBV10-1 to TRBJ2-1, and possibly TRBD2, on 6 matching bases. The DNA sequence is TGCGCCAGCTTCGGGACTGCATCCTACAATGAGCAGTTCTTC. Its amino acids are CASFGTASYNEQFF.